This T cell receptor (beta chain) was observed in a study of blood T cell repertoires in COVID-19. Study-level background: Recovery among Cohort 3 donors was established by two negative PCRs, clearance, or symptom resolution. T cells, B-cell-depleted T cells, or PBMCs provided the cDNA or gDNA that served as material. Some COVID-19 samples were acute and others convalescent; all came from the United States, Italy and Spain.

Only in-frame clones appear in the TCRdb table, and some are missing; sequencing was by immunoSEQ multiplex PCR. The sample lists some 200,000 clones, roughly nine tenths occurring once. CDR1 is SGHNT, CDR2 YYREEE, per germline (reference sequence). The CDR3 runs 15 residues. V was pared by 3 bases and J by 4 bases, with 16 bases between. The chain couples TRBV5-4 to TRBJ1-2; D might be TRBD1 (5 bases). This TCR derives from a woman aged 45-59 years in a cohort exposed to, infected with or recovered from COVID-19 (not recorded which). Sequencing was done on a sample of PBMCs or T cells enriched from blood (not recorded which). The CDR3 sequence: CASSSQGRNRYGYTF. In DNA, the CDR3 is TGTGCCAGCAGCTCTCAGGGCCGCAACCGCTATGGCTACACCTTC. The full variable domain, its missing parts supplied by reference TRBV5-4 and TRBJ1-2, is ETGVTQSPTHLIKTRGQQVTLRCSSQSGHNTVSWYQQALGQGPQFIFQYYREEENGRGNFPPRFSGLQFPNYSSELNVNALELDDSALYLCASSSQGRNRYGYTFGSGTRLTVV.